This record covers a single T cell receptor beta chain. These data are taken from a study of blood T cell repertoires in COVID-19. Study-level background: The cDNA or gDNA used as material had been derived from T cells, B-cell-depleted T cells, or PBMCs.

Original processing methods: Nucleated cell counts were estimated from reference gene primer amplification. The table came from immunoSEQ multiplex PCR; TCRdb's copy has only in-frame clones and leaves some out. For V, J and clone size, that table is used; D and trimming come from the DNA. The table includes 380,000 or so clones, 89% detected once. The sample consisted of peripheral blood. This sequence originates from a man aged 35-49 years with acute or convalescent COVID-19.

CDR3 DNA sequence: TGTGCCAGCAGCTTAGATCTGTGGGACAACGCGAATCAGTATTTT. Amino acid sequence: CASSLDLWDNANQYF. The rearrangement joins TRBV11-2 to TRBJ2-3, with D tentatively TRBD1 (6 bases). This CDR3 has 15 amino acids. V was trimmed by 0 bases and J by 12 bases, leaving 19 bases between them. Looked up from germline, CDR1 is SGHAT and CDR2 is FQNNGV.